The sequence of this T cell receptor beta chain was determined in a study of CD8+ T cells in alopecia areata. Extracted RNA was reverse transcribed into cDNA, the sequencing template. The method was immunoSEQ multiplex PCR; TCRdb's version includes in-frame clones alone and lacks a portion of them. Altogether about 5,900 clones were found in the sample, and no singletons occur. This clone was detected many times. Gene and germline names: mouse. Read sequence stops 3 residues before the CDR3 end, and the germline J gene provides the missing end. Other DNA sequences in this specimen translate into the identical CDR3. Germline V lookup: CDR1 FNHDT, CDR2 SITEND (reference sequence). The CDR3 consists of 14 residues. Trimming cost V 5 bases and J 6 bases; bases outside gene matches: 5. As to time point: mouse skin 6 weeks after grafting, around onset of hair loss. Graft-recipient mouse skin was sampled by biopsy at grafting and 3 and 6 weeks afterward.

Sample: skin, taken at week 6. This clonotype was sampled from a C3H/HeJ mouse with alopecia areata. Mouse strain MHC haplotype: H2-k. The chain uses TRBV19 and TRBJ1-6, with 7 positions matching TRBD1. TRBJ1-6 is an ORF, and what it does is uncertain. The CDR3 is CASSSDRVNSPLYF. CDR3 DNA, as far as it was read: TGTGCCAGCAGCTCCGACAGGGTTAATTCGCCC.